The 28 T cell receptor beta chains below were found in one sample sequenced in a study of cytomegalovirus exposure and HLA in healthy donors. The PCR made use of 60 Vbeta and 13 Jbeta primers. The protocol was immunoSEQ multiplex PCR, while the TCRdb copy is restricted to in-frame clones and leaves out a portion. The table lists around 88,000 clones, around four fifths of them singletons. Sequencing was performed on PBMCs. These receptors were collected from a man aged 45-60 years in good health and CMV-seropositive.

This chain links TRBV18 with TRBJ1-5; 8 bases line up with TRBD1. The ends lost 2 bases at V and 1 base at J; junction bases unmatched: 4. The CDR3 covers 16 residues. CDR1 is KGHSH and CDR2 is LQKENI in the germline V gene. CDR3 in DNA: TGTGCCAGCTCACCAGGAGGACAGGGCAGCAATCAGCCCCAGCATTTT. Translated, it gives CASSPGGQGSNQPQHF.

This clone has a handful of counts. The chain combines TRBV29-1 with TRBJ2-7, with 15 bases identical to TRBD2. This CDR3 has 16 amino acids. CDR1 is SQVTM and CDR2 is ANQGSEA in the germline V gene. Unmatched junction bases numbered 12, after V lost 5 bases and J lost 7 bases. The CDR3 DNA reads as TGCAGCGTTTTGGGACTAGCGGGGGGCCGTGGAGGAGAGCAGTACTTC. Translation gives CSVLGLAGGRGGEQYF.

V usage is TRBV4-3 and J usage is TRBJ1-2; D is unclear. CDR1 LGHNA and CDR2 YSLEER come from the germline V gene. V was trimmed by 0 bases and J by 4 bases, leaving 12 bases between them. CDR3 length equals 15 residues. The CDR3 DNA reads as TGCGCCAGCAGCCAAGAGAGGGTTACCCCCTATGGCTACACCTTC. Residues: CASSQERVTPYGYTF.

The chain is built from TRBV6-1 and TRBJ1-2; unclear D gene. The germline V gene encodes CDR1 MNHNS and CDR2 SASEGT. The V end was cut by 2 bases, the J end by 5 bases, with 9 bases between. The CDR3 totals 13 residues. CDR3 protein: CASSEIRAYGYTF. In DNA, the CDR3 is TGTGCCAGCAGTGAAATCAGAGCGTATGGCTACACCTTC.

This clone occurred a few times. As DNA, the CDR3 is TGTGCCAGCAGTCCGGGACTAGTGTTCGAGCAGTACTTC. Its translation: CASSPGLVFEQYF. The chain links TRBV2 to TRBJ2-7, with 8 bases that match TRBD2. Germline V gives CDR1 SNHLY, CDR2 FYNNEI. Trimming at V came to 5 bases and at J to 6 bases, leaving 6 bases not matched to a gene. CDR3 length equals 13 residues.

This chain connects TRBV2 to TRBJ2-7; TRBD1 matches 10 bases. The length of the CDR3 is 13 residues. The germline V gene has CDR1 SNHLY and CDR2 FYNNEI. Trimming at V came to 3 bases and at J to 6 bases, leaving 2 bases not matched to a gene. CDR3 DNA: TGTGCCAGCAGTGAGACAGGGGGCGGCGAGCAGTACTTC. This sequence encodes CASSETGGGEQYF.

This rearrangement joins TRBV6-1 to TRBJ1-1; possible D gene TRBD1, 5 bases. V lost 3 bases and J 1 base, leaving 12 bases between the germline ends. The CDR3 is made up of 15 amino acids. Germline V gene lookup returns CDR1 MNHNS and CDR2 SASEGT. The CDR3 region is CASSELGGKNTEAFF. CDR3 nucleotide sequence: TGTGCCAGCAGTGAGTTGGGGGGGAAGAACACTGAAGCTTTCTTT.

This chain links TRBV7-9 with TRBJ1-2; the match to TRBD1 covers 7 bases. The CDR3 length is 15 residues. Germline CDR1 SEHNR, CDR2 FQNEAQ (reference sequence). Trimming cost V 7 bases and J 7 bases; bases outside gene matches: 15. The CDR3 DNA reads TGTGCCAGCATTCCGGACAGGCAATACTCCGGTGGCTACACCTTC. This gives the protein CASIPDRQYSGGYTF.

The J gene is TRBJ2-7, the V gene TRBV5-1, with D uncertain. V lost 3 bases and J lost 3, with 7 bases in between. There are 12 residues in the CDR3. CDR1 and CDR2 (germline): SGHRS, YFSETQ. The CDR3 sequence: CASSSQNYEQYF. Here the CDR3 DNA reads TGCGCCAGCAGCTCCCAAAACTACGAGCAGTACTTC.

The J gene is TRBJ2-3, the V gene TRBV5-1, with 9 positions matching TRBD2. This CDR3 is 16 amino acids long. CDR1 SGHRS and CDR2 YFSETQ come from the germline V gene. After removal of 3 bases from V and 4 bases from J, the junction contained 9 bases not matched to a gene. CDR3 coding DNA: TGCGCCAGCAGCTCCCAAGCGGGGGGAAGCGCAGATACGCAGTATTTT. Amino acids: CASSSQAGGSADTQYF. Full variable domain (outside the CDR3, taken from reference TRBV5-1 and TRBJ2-3): KAGVTQTPRYLIKTRGQQVTLSCSPISGHRSVSWYQQTPGQGLQFLFEYFSETQRNKGNFPGRFSGRQFSNSRSEMNVSTLELGDSALYLCASSSQAGGSADTQYFGPGTRLTVL.

The chain is built from TRBV7-2 and TRBJ2-5; 7 bases align to TRBD2. V lost 5 bases and J lost 4; bases outside the gene matches: 4. Germline lookup yields CDR1 SGHTA and CDR2 FQGNSA. CDR3 length: 13 amino acids. The DNA for the CDR3 is TGTGCCAGCAGCGAGGGCGGGGGAGAGACCCAGTACTTC. It translates to CASSEGGGETQYF.

The rearrangement links TRBV13 to TRBJ2-7; possible D gene TRBD1, 6 bases. This CDR3 spans 13 amino acids. V was trimmed by 5 bases and J by 1 base, leaving 9 bases between them. Germline V CDR1 and CDR2: PRHDT, FYEKMQ (reference sequence). The CDR3 sequence: CASSPRGSYEQYF. As DNA, the CDR3 is TGTGCCAGCAGCCCCAGGGGTTCCTACGAGCAGTACTTC.

The chain has TRBV6-1 and TRBJ2-3; D is perhaps TRBD2 (5 bases). From germline, CDR1 is MNHNS and CDR2 SASEGT. The V and J ends lost 1 base and 2 bases respectively, with 10 bases between them. This CDR3 is 15 amino acids long. The CDR3 loop reads CASSEVGGTTDTQYF. CDR3 nucleotides: TGTGCCAGCAGTGAAGTTGGAGGAACCACAGATACGCAGTATTTT.

The chain employs TRBV4-1 and TRBJ1-5, with D possibly TRBD1 on 6 matching bases. This CDR3 spans 16 amino acids. V was clipped by 1 base and J by 5 bases, with 15 bases between them. Germline values: CDR1 MGHRA, CDR2 YSYEKL. The CDR3 region is CASSQGVGQGYQPQHF. The CDR3 nucleotides read TGCGCCAGCAGCCAAGGCGTAGGGCAGGGGTATCAGCCCCAGCATTTT.

The chain uses TRBV5-1 and TRBJ1-2, with a possible D match to TRBD1 (5 bases). Germline CDR1 and CDR2: SGHRS and YFSETQ. V dropped 2 bases and J dropped 0 bases, with 11 bases sitting between them. The CDR3 runs 15 residues. The CDR3 protein is CASSLLGESNYGYTF. The CDR3, as DNA: TGCGCCAGCAGCTTATTAGGGGAATCTAACTATGGCTACACCTTC.

V gene TRBV29-1 combines with J gene TRBJ2-5, with TRBD2 matching over 9 bases. Looked up from germline, CDR1 is SQVTM and CDR2 is ANQGSEA. CDR3 length equals 12 residues. J lost 5 bases, V lost 7 bases, and 5 bases had no gene match. CDR3 sequence (DNA): TGCAGCGCCGGACTAGCGCTCGAGACCCAGTACTTC. Its translation is CSAGLALETQYF.

This clone has a single count. The chain combines TRBV9 with TRBJ1-2; TRBD1 agrees at 12 bases. The CDR3 runs 13 residues. Trimming took 6 bases from V and 8 from J; bases not matched to a gene: 5. CDR1 and CDR2 from the germline V gene are SGDLS and YYNGEE. This CDR3 is CASTRDRGHGYTF. In DNA form, the CDR3 reads TGTGCCAGCACCCGGGACAGGGGGCACGGCTACACCTTC. Full variable domain (missing parts from reference TRBV9 and TRBJ1-2): DSGVTQTPKHLITATGQRVTLRCSPRSGDLSVYWYQQSLDQGLQFLIQYYNGEERAKGNILERFSAQQFPDLHSELNLSSLELGDSALYFCASTRDRGHGYTFGSGTRLTVV.

This rearrangement joins TRBV5-1 to TRBJ2-5, with 7 bases identical to TRBD2. V gave up 0 bases and J gave up 1 base; unmatched junction bases: 3. CDR3 length: 15 residues. Germline CDR1 SGHRS, CDR2 YFSETQ. This CDR3 reads CASSLGGRRQETQYF. Here the CDR3 DNA reads TGCGCCAGCAGCTTGGGCGGGAGACGCCAAGAGACCCAGTACTTC.

CDR3 protein: CASSLTGDKIGKGQQYF. The CDR3 region has the DNA TGTGCCAGCAGTTTAACAGGGGACAAAATCGGAAAAGGGCAGCAGTACTTC. This chain links TRBV28 with TRBJ2-7, with TRBD1 identical over 7 bases. J lost 8 bases, V lost 2 bases, and 18 bases had no gene match. This CDR3 is 17 amino acids long. CDR1 and CDR2 (germline): MDHEN, SYDVKM. Filled out from reference TRBV28 and TRBJ2-7, the complete variable domain reads DVKVTQSSRYLVKRTGEKVFLECVQDMDHENMFWYRQDPGLGLRLIYFSYDVKMKEKGDIPEGYSVSREKKERFSLILESASTNQTSMYLCASSLTGDKIGKGQQYFGPGTRLTVT.

The rearrangement uses TRBV18 and TRBJ1-4; D is perhaps TRBD1 (6 bases). With 3 bases removed from V and 0 bases from J, the gap between germline ends came to 14 bases. The CDR3 is made up of 17 amino acids. In germline, CDR1 is KGHSH, CDR2 LQKENI. The CDR3 is CASSPPGGQTTNEKLFF. DNA of the CDR3: TGTGCCAGCTCACCCCCAGGTGGACAGACAACTAATGAAAAACTGTTTTTT.

The V call is TRBV9, the J call TRBJ2-5; TRBD2 agrees at 10 bases. The better agreement between TRBJ2-7 and the DNA end casts doubt on the J call. The CDR3 extends over 15 amino acids. CDR1 and CDR2 from the germline V gene are SGDLS and YYNGEE. DNA of the CDR3: TGTGCCAGCAGCGTAGGGGGACTAGCGAACTACGAGCAGTACTTC. Protein sequence: CASSVGGLANYEQYF.

This chain connects TRBV7-2 to TRBJ2-5, with 7 bases identical to TRBD2. V shed 5 bases and J 7 bases; nucleotides not matched to a gene: 10. This CDR3 is 14 amino acids long. Germline loops: CDR1 SGHTA, CDR2 FQGNSA. CDR3 protein: CASSHTSEGRTQYF. The CDR3 region has the DNA TGTGCCAGCAGCCATACTAGCGAGGGTCGGACCCAGTACTTC.

The rearrangement uses TRBV14 and TRBJ2-2, with TRBD1 identical over 9 bases. Germline trimming cut 4 bases from V and 4 bases from J; bases unmatched to any gene: 7. CDR3 length equals 16 residues. The V gene's germline CDR1 is SGHDN and CDR2 FVKESK. CDR3 amino acids: CASSPQDRGGTGELFF. The CDR3, as DNA: TGTGCCAGCAGCCCCCAGGACAGGGGAGGCACCGGGGAGCTGTTTTTT.

The rearrangement joins TRBV10-3 to TRBJ2-3, with 10 positions matching TRBD2. The CDR3 has 17 amino acids. V was pared by 5 bases and J by 0 bases, with 8 bases of the junction left unmatched. Germline V gene data show CDR1 as ENHRY and CDR2 as SYGVKD. Here the CDR3 DNA reads TGTGCCATCAGTCCAAGGACTAGCGGACCTAGCACAGATACGCAGTATTTT. Amino acids: CAISPRTSGPSTDTQYF.

The rearrangement joins TRBV4-2 to TRBJ2-7; 12 nucleotides agree with TRBD2. Germline-derived CDR1 and CDR2 are LGHNA and YNFKEQ. The CDR3 is 17 amino acids. V gave up 1 base and J gave up 0 bases; unmatched junction bases: 4. The CDR3 coding sequence is TGTGCCAGCAGCCAAGGACTAGCGGGGGCGAGCTCCTACGAGCAGTACTTC. Translation gives CASSQGLAGASSYEQYF.

The chain joins TRBV30 to TRBJ2-1; 10 bases align to TRBD2. Germline CDR1 is GTSNPN and CDR2 is SVGIG (reference sequence). J lost 6 bases, V lost 4 bases, and 6 bases had no gene match. CDR3 length equals 14 residues. CDR3 region: CAWNSLAGVNEQFF. The CDR3 DNA reads TGTGCCTGGAATTCTCTAGCGGGGGTCAATGAGCAGTTCTTC.

The chain carries TRBV12-5 and TRBJ2-2, with 7 bases matching TRBD1. Germline-derived CDR1 and CDR2 are LGHNT and FRNRAP. J gave up 9 bases and V 2 bases, and 6 bases lay outside the gene matches. The CDR3 covers 14 residues. CDR3 sequence (DNA): TGTGCTAGTGGTTTGACGACAGGGCCCCGGGAGCTGTTTTTT. Residues: CASGLTTGPRELFF.

The V gene is TRBV4-2, the J gene TRBJ2-1, with TRBD2 matching over 10 bases. The CDR3 consists of 17 residues. Trimming removed 0 bases from V and 0 bases from J; junction bases left unmatched: 2. Germline-derived CDR1 and CDR2 are LGHNA and YNFKEQ. Here the CDR3 DNA reads TGTGCCAGCAGCCAAGAGGAGCGGGGGGGCTCCTACAATGAGCAGTTCTTC. Amino acids: CASSQEERGGSYNEQFF.